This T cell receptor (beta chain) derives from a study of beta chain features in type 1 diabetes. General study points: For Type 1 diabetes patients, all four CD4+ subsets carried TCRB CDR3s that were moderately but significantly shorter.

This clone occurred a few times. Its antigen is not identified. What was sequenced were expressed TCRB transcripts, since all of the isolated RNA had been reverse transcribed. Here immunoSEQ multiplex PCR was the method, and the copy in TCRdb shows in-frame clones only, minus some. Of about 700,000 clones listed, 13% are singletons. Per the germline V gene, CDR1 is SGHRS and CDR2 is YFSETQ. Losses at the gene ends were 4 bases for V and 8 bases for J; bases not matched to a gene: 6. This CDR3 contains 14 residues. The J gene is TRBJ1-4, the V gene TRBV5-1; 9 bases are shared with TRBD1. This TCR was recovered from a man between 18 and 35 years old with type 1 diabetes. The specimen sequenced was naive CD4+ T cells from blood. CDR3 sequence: CASSGDREYEKLFF. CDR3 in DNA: TGCGCCAGCAGCGGGGACAGGGAGTACGAAAAACTGTTTTTT.